This TCR beta chain was documented in a study of regulatory T cells in long-lasting Graves disease. Ten or more counts support this clonotype. Its target is not known. Building of the TCR beta libraries involved iRepertoire HTBI primers and Arm-PCR of CDR3 regions. From the multiplex PCR reads, TCRdb called clonotypes with MiXCR, one entry per CDR3 protein. The sample contains approximately 350,000 distinct CDR3 sequences, about 11% of which appear only once. CDR3 size: 17 residues. Deletions cut 2 bases from V and 2 bases from J, with 17 bases between. The germline V gene encodes CDR1 SGHVS and CDR2 FNYEAQ. Stated time point: newly diagnosed GD, antithyroid drugs for less than 3 months. TCR sequences were obtained from RNA taken from PBMCs. Broader study findings: The sample size was small, and this may have reduced accuracy.

The data also belong to a second study, concerning T cells in Graves' hyperthyroidism and ophthalmopathy. From that paper: Recently diagnosed hyperthyroidism of less than 2 months' duration affected patients aged 18 to 65.

V gene TRBV7-6 combines with J gene TRBJ2-3; D gene unclear. This TCR was recovered from a woman aged 18-30 years with Graves disease. Sequenced here: peripheral blood mononuclear cells (PBMCs), sampled at new diagnosis, from a patient treated with antithyroid drugs. The CDR3 DNA follows: TGTGCCAGCAGCTTATACGAACAAGTGGCATACACAGATACGCAGTATTTT. Its translation: CASSLYEQVAYTDTQYF.